This record concerns one T cell receptor beta chain sequence. Its specificity is unknown. TCRdb passed the 5' RACE reads through MiXCR, listing each CDR3 protein once. The top ten hold about 0.27% of the sample, which has 1,800,000 or so distinct CDR3 sequences, about 32% seen once. This specimen comes from a study of identical twins. Overall study findings and caveats: It was out-of-frame TCR alpha sharing in monozygotic twins that models underestimated.

Germline CDR1 SGDLS, CDR2 YYNGEE. The CDR3 contains 16 residues. The V and J ends lost 4 bases and 2 bases respectively, with 17 bases between them. Source material: cord blood. This chain uses TRBV9 with TRBJ2-3; possible D gene TRBD2, 6 bases. The clonotype was recovered from a newborn girl in good health. The CDR3 loop is CASSPRSGLYTDTQYF. Written as DNA, the CDR3 is TGTGCCAGCAGCCCCCGCTCGGGACTCTACACAGATACGCAGTATTTT. The variable domain in full, completed from reference TRBV9 and TRBJ2-3, reads DSGVTQTPKHLITATGQRVTLRCSPRSGDLSVYWYQQSLDQGLQFLIQYYNGEERAKGNILERFSAQQFPDLHSELNLSSLELGDSALYFCASSPRSGLYTDTQYFGPGTRLTVL.